The source of this TCR beta chain is a study of PD-1 blockade in classical Hodgkin lymphoma. TCRdb keeps only in-frame clones here, not all; method: immunoSEQ multiplex PCR. The table lists 15,000 or so clones, roughly 69% of them singletons. On this clone itself: Its antigen remains unknown.

The patients all showed relapse after autologous stem cell transplantation, while their brentuximab vedotin exposure varied. Each best response was a complete response, a partial response or progressive disease. Germline values: CDR1 LGHNA, CDR2 YNFKEQ. The CDR3 runs 12 residues. Between the trimmed V and J ends, which lost 5 bases and 8 bases, there was a span of 12 bases. Study-level points and caveats: CD4+ TCR diversity climbed significantly by C4D1, unlike CD8+ TCR diversity. Reports indicated that newly diagnosed patients had lower baseline TCR diversity than healthy donors did. Complete responders showed a baseline diversity that resembled the diversity of newly diagnosed patients.

The rearrangement joins TRBV4-2 to TRBJ1-1; D is ambiguous. The sample here was peripheral blood mononuclear cells (PBMCs), taken at baseline. This clonotype was obtained from a human donor with classical Hodgkin lymphoma. CDR3: CASSLVWSEAFF. CDR3 DNA: TGTGCCAGCAGCTTAGTGTGGTCCGAAGCTTTCTTT.